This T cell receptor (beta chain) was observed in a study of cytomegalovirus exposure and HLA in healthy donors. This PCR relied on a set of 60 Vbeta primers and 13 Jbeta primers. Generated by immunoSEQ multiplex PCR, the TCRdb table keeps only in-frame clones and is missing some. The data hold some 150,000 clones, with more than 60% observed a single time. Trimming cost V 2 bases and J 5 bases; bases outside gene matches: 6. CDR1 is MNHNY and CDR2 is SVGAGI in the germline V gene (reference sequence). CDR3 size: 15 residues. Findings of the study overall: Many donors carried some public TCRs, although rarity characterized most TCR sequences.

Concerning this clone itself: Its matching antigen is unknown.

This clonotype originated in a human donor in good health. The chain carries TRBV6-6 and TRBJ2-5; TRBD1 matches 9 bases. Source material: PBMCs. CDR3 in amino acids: CASSYRGTGTETQYF. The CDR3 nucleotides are TGTGCCAGCAGTTACAGGGGGACAGGGACGGAGACCCAGTACTTC.